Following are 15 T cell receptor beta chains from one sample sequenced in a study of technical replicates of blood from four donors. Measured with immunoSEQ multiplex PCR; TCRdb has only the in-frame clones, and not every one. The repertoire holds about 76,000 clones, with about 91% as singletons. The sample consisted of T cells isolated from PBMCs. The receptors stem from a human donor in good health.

Written as DNA, the CDR3 is TGTGCCAGCTCACCCGAGGGTGGCACTGAAGCTTTCTTT. This sequence encodes CASSPEGGTEAFF. The chain couples TRBV18 to TRBJ1-1; D not certain. Germline values: CDR1 KGHSH, CDR2 LQKENI. The CDR3 totals 13 residues. The ends were cut back, 3 bases at V and 4 bases at J, with 9 bases in the middle. Looking up the rest from reference TRBV18 and TRBJ1-1 gives the full variable domain: NAGVMQNPRHLVRRRGQEARLRCSPMKGHSHVYWYRQLPEEGLKFMVYLQKENIIDESGMPKERFSAEFPKEGPSILRIQQVVRGDSAAYFCASSPEGGTEAFFGQGTRLTVV.

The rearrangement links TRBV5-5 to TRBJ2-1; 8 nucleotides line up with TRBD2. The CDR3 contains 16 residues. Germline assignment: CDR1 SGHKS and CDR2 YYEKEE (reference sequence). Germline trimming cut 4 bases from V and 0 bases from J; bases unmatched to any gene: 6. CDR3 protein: CASSAGLASSYNEQFF. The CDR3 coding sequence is TGTGCCAGCAGCGCAGGACTAGCAAGCTCCTACAATGAGCAGTTCTTC.

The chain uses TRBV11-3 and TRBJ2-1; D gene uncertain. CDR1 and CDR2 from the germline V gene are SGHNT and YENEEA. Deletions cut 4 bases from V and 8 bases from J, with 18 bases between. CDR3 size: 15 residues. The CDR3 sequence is CASSSHPGLSDEQFF. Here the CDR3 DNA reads TGTGCCAGCAGCTCCCACCCCGGTCTGTCGGATGAGCAGTTCTTC. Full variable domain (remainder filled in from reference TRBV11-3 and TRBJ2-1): EAGVVQSPRYKIIEKKQPVAFWCNPISGHNTLYWYLQNLGQGPELLIRYENEEAVDDSQLPKDRFSAERLKGVDSTLKIQPAELGDSAVYLCASSSHPGLSDEQFFGPGTRLTVL.

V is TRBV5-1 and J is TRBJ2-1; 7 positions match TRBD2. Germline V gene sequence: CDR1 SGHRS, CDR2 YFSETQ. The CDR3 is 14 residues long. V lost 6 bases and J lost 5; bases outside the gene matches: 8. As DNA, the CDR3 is TGCGCCAGCACCCGGGACTATGGACACAATGAGCAGTTCTTC. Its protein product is CASTRDYGHNEQFF. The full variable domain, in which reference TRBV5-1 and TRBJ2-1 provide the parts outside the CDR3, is KAGVTQTPRYLIKTRGQQVTLSCSPISGHRSVSWYQQTPGQGLQFLFEYFSETQRNKGNFPGRFSGRQFSNSRSEMNVSTLELGDSALYLCASTRDYGHNEQFFGPGTRLTVL.

The CDR3 region is CASSFWQGVQPQHF. The CDR3 bases are TGTGCCAGCAGCTTTTGGCAGGGGGTCCAGCCCCAGCATTTT. This chain joins TRBV11-2 and TRBJ1-5, with TRBD1 identical over 7 bases. CDR1 and CDR2 (germline): SGHAT, FQNNGV. This CDR3 has 14 amino acids. Germline trimming cut 3 bases from V and 7 bases from J; bases unmatched to any gene: 6.

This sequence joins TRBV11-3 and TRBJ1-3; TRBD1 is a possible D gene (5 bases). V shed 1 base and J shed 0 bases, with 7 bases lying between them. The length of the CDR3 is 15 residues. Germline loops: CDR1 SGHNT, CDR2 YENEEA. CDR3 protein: CASSLGQFSGNTIYF. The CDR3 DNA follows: TGTGCCAGCAGCTTAGGACAGTTCTCTGGAAACACCATATATTTT.

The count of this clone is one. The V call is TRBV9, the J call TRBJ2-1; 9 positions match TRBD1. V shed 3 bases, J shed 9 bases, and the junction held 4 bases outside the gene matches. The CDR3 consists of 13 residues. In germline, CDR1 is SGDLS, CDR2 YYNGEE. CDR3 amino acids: CASSARQGGEQFF. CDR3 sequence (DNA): TGTGCCAGCAGCGCCCGACAGGGGGGTGAGCAGTTCTTC. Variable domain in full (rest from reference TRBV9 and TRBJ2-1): DSGVTQTPKHLITATGQRVTLRCSPRSGDLSVYWYQQSLDQGLQFLIQYYNGEERAKGNILERFSAQQFPDLHSELNLSSLELGDSALYFCASSARQGGEQFFGPGTRLTVL.

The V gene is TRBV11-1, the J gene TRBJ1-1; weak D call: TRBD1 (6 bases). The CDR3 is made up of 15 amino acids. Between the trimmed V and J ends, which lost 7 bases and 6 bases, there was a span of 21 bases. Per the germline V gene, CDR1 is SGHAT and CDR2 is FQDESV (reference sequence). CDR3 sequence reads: CASNLNRAGDAEAFF. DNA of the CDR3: TGTGCCAGCAATCTAAACAGGGCCGGGGACGCTGAAGCTTTCTTT.

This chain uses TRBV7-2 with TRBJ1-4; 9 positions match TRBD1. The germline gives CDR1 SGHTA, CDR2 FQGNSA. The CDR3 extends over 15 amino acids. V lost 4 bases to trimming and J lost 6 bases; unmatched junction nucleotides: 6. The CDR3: CASSSPGQGHEKLFF. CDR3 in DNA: TGTGCCAGCAGCTCGCCGGGACAGGGTCATGAAAAACTGTTTTTT.

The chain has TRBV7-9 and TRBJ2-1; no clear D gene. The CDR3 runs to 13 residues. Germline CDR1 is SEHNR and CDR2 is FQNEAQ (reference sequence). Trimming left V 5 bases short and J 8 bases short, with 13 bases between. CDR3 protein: CASSPGRTDEQFF. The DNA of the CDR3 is TGTGCCAGCAGCCCCGGTCGTACTGATGAGCAGTTCTTC.

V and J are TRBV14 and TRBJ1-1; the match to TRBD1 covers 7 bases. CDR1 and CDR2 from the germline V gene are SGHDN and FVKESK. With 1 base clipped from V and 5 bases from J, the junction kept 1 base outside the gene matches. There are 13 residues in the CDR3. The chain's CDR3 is CASSQATGTEAFF. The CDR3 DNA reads TGTGCCAGCAGCCAAGCGACAGGGACTGAAGCTTTCTTT.

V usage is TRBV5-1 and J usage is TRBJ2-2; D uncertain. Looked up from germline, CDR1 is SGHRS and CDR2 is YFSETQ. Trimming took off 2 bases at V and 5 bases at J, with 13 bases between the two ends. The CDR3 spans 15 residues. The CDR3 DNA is TGCGCCAGCAGCTTACCACTCAGAGGAACCGGGGAGCTGTTTTTT. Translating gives CASSLPLRGTGELFF. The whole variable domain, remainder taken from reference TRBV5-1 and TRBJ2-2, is KAGVTQTPRYLIKTRGQQVTLSCSPISGHRSVSWYQQTPGQGLQFLFEYFSETQRNKGNFPGRFSGRQFSNSRSEMNVSTLELGDSALYLCASSLPLRGTGELFFGEGSRLTVL.

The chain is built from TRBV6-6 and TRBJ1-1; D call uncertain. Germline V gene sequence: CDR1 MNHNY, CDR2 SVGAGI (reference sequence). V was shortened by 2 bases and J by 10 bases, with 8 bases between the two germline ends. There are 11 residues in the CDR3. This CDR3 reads CASSYPGRAFF. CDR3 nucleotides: TGTGCCAGCAGTTACCCGGGGAGAGCTTTCTTT.

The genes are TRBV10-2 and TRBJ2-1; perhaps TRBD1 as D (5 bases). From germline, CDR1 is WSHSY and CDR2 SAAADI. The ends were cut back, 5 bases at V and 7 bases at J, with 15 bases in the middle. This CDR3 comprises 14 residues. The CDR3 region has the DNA TGCGCCAGCAGTACCGACAGAGTTCTAAATGAGCAGTTCTTC. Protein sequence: CASSTDRVLNEQFF.

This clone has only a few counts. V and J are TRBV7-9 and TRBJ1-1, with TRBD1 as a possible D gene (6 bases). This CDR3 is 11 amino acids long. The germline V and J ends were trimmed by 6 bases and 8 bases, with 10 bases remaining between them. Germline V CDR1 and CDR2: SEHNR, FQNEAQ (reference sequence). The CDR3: CASRQGQEAFF. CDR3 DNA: TGTGCCAGCAGACAAGGACAGGAAGCTTTCTTT.